This TCR beta chain was captured by sequencing in a study of cytomegalovirus exposure and HLA in healthy donors. Overall study context: In a previous analysis, around 110 million unique TCR beta sequences were found from roughly 180 million T cells. Notes on the study in general: TCR beta chains numbering under 200 were designated cytomegalovirus-associated. Later analysis identified several of the most significant clusters that appeared linked to common viral pathogens. Among donors in an Asian-associated ancestry cluster, a later analysis reportedly found fewer N-insertions than the approximately 670-donor mean.

About this clone: The antigen remains unidentified.

With 60 Vbeta and 13 Jbeta primers, the PCR was carried out. TCRdb's table, derived via immunoSEQ multiplex PCR, lists solely in-frame clones and lacks some. The sample holds about 130,000 clones, 70% to 85% seen once. The length of the CDR3 is 14 residues. V shed 6 bases, J shed 3 bases, and the junction held 7 bases outside the gene matches. Germline V CDR1 and CDR2: SQVTM, ANQGSEA. The sequenced sample was PBMCs. This TCR came from a man aged 35-49 years in good health and CMV-seropositive. J is TRBJ2-4 and V is TRBV29-1; 8 bases agree with TRBD1. The CDR3, as DNA: TGCAGCGTCCAAACAGGGGGGCGCAAAAACATTCAGTACTTC. This sequence encodes CSVQTGGRKNIQYF.